The clone carrying this T cell receptor beta chain appeared many times. This sample was taken from a study of T cells in Graves' hyperthyroidism and ophthalmopathy. At the level of the study: Peripheral blood collection took place at initial diagnosis, before any treatment.

Enrolled ophthalmopathy patients presented with a Clinical Activity Score of at least 3, a NOSPECS grade of at least 4, and disease duration under 3 months. Template material for amplifying TCR beta CDR3 regions consisted of RNA transcripts. A first-round RT-PCR of the TCR CDR3 used the HTBI primer set. A single record per CDR3 protein comes from TCRdb applying MiXCR to the multiplex PCR reads. The table has some 500,000 distinct CDR3 sequences, around 22% seen once. Per the germline V gene, CDR1 is SGHTA and CDR2 is FQGNSA. V trimming: 4 bases; J trimming: 8 bases; junction bases outside the gene matches: 7. There are 13 residues in the CDR3.

The source of this sequence is a woman younger than 45 with Graves' ophthalmopathy. V is TRBV7-2 and J is TRBJ1-1; 7 nucleotides align to TRBD1. Source material: blood. The CDR3 coding sequence is TGTGCCAGCAGCTCCACAGGGGCGCAGGAAGCTTTCTTT. Amino acid sequence: CASSSTGAQEAFF.